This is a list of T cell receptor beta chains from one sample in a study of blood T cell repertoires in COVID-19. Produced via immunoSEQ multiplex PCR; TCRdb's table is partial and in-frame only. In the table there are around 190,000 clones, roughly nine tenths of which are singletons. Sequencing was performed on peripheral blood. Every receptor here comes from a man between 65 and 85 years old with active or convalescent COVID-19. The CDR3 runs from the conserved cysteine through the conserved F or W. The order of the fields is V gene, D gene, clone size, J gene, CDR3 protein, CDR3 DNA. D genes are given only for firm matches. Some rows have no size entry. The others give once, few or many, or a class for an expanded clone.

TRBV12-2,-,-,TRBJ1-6,CASRLLGQLNSPLHF,TGTGCAAGTCGCCTCCTGGGACAGCTCAATTCACCCCTCCACTTT
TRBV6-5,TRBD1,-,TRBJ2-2,CASNRQGTGELFF,TGTGCCAGCAATAGACAGGGGACCGGGGAGCTGTTTTTT
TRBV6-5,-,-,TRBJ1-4,CASSYGDSNNEKLFF,TGTGCCAGCAGTTACGGTGACAGCAATAATGAAAAACTGTTTTTT
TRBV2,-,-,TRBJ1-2,CASSDEARGGVGNYGYTF,TGTGCCAGCAGTGACGAAGCGCGGGGGGGAGTGGGGAACTATGGCTACACCTTC
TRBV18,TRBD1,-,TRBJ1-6,CASSPIPGQGYNSPLHF,TGTGCCAGCTCACCGATTCCGGGACAGGGGTATAATTCACCCCTCCACTTT
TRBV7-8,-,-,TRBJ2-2,CASSFRSLANTGELFF,TGTGCCAGCAGCTTCCGGAGCCTCGCGAACACCGGGGAGCTGTTTTTT
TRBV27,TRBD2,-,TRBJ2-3,CASSSPTSGSLYIATDTQYF,TGTGCCAGCAGTTCCCCTACTAGCGGGAGCCTTTATATAGCCACAGATACGCAGTATTTT
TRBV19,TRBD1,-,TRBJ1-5,CASTFETGINSNQPQHF,TGTGCCAGTACCTTCGAGACAGGGATTAATAGCAATCAGCCCCAGCATTTT
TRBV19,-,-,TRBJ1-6,CASSISAATNSPLHF,TGTGCCAGTAGTATCTCTGCCGCTACTAATTCACCCCTCCACTTT
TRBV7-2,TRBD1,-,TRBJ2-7,CASSLGGAGGLYEQYF,TGTGCCAGCAGCTTAGGAGGGGCAGGGGGCCTTTACGAGCAGTACTTC
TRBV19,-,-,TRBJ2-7,CASSIRPEGPEQYF,TGTGCCAGTAGTATTCGCCCGGAGGGCCCCGAGCAGTACTTC
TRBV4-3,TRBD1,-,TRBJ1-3,CASSQDRDRGNTIYF,TGCGCCAGCAGCCAAGATCGGGACAGGGGGAACACCATATATTTT
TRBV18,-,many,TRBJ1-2,CASSPTAAGWDGYTF,TGTGCCAGCTCACCGACGGCGGCCGGGTGGGATGGCTACACCTTC
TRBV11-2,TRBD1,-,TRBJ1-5,CASSWDREGDPQHF,TGTGCCAGCAGCTGGGACAGGGAGGGCGATCCCCAGCATTTT
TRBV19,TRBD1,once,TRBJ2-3,CASRGMGTGTDTQYF,TGTGCCAGTAGGGGAATGGGGACAGGCACAGATACGCAGTATTTT
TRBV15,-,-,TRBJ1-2,CATSRVLDRSNYGYTF,TGTGCCACCAGCAGAGTGTTGGACAGATCTAACTATGGCTACACCTTC
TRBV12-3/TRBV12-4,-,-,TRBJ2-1,CASSRGSYNEQFF,TGTGCCAGCAGCCGAGGATCTTACAATGAGCAGTTCTTC
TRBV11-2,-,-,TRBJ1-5,CASTLAGGSNQPQHF,TGTGCCAGCACACTAGCGGGGGGAAGCAATCAGCCCCAGCATTTT
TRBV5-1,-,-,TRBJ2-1,CASSLVPAYNEQFF,TGCGCCAGCAGCTTGGTTCCTGCCTACAATGAGCAGTTCTTC
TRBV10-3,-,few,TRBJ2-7,CAISVGGSYEQYF,TGTGCCATCAGTGTCGGCGGATCCTACGAGCAGTACTTC
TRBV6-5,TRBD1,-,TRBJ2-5,CASRLPGGAETQYF,TGTGCCAGCAGATTACCAGGGGGCGCGGAGACCCAGTACTTC
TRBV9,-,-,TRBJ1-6,CASSVGTDNSPLHF,TGTGCCAGCAGCGTAGGGACAGATAATTCACCCCTCCACTTT
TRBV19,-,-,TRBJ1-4,CASSQVQGSVPNEKLFF,TGTGCCAGTAGTCAAGTCCAGGGGAGCGTTCCTAATGAAAAACTGTTTTTT
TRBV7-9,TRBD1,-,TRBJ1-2,CASSLAGQELNYGYTF,TGTGCCAGCAGCTTAGCTGGACAGGAGCTTAACTATGGCTACACCTTC
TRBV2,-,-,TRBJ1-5,CASSYLSGDQPQHF,TGTGCCAGCAGCTACCTTTCAGGGGATCAGCCCCAGCATTTT
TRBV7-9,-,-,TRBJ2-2,CASSLMSTGELFF,TGTGCCAGCAGCTTAATGTCTACCGGGGAGCTGTTTTTT
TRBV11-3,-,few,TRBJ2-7,CASSQGAAASRDEQYF,TGTGCCAGCAGCCAGGGTGCGGCGGCCTCTCGGGACGAGCAGTACTTC
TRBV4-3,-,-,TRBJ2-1,CASSQASGVEQFF,TGCGCCAGCAGCCAAGCGTCAGGGGTTGAGCAGTTCTTC
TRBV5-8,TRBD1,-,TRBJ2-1,CASRPEGDRVYNEQFF,TGTGCCAGCAGACCCGAGGGGGACAGGGTGTACAATGAGCAGTTCTTC
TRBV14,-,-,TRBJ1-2,CASSQDPSGGYTF,TGTGCCAGCAGCCAAGACCCCTCGGGGGGCTACACCTTC
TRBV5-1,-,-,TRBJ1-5,CASSLSGGGNQPQHF,TGCGCCAGCAGCTTGAGCGGGGGCGGGAATCAGCCCCAGCATTTT
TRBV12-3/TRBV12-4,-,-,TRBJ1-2,CASSLGRYGYTF,TGTGCCAGCAGTTTAGGGCGGTATGGCTACACCTTC
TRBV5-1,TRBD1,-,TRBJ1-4,CASSLPLGTAGEKLFF,TGCGCCAGCAGCCTTCCGCTCGGGACAGCAGGCGAAAAACTGTTTTTT